Listed here are 3 T cell receptor beta chains from one sample, sequenced in a study of blood T cell repertoires in COVID-19. Here immunoSEQ multiplex PCR was the method, and the copy in TCRdb shows in-frame clones only, minus some. The data show about 310,000 clones, with around 86% seen just once and about 5% held by the top ten. Sequencing used PBMCs or T cells enriched from blood (not recorded which). Receptors originate from a man aged 55 to 69 who had recovered from COVID-19.

This chain uses TRBV24-1 with TRBJ2-3; 8 nucleotides agree with TRBD1. Germline trimming cut 1 base from V and 1 base from J; bases unmatched to any gene: 6. Looked up from germline, CDR1 is KGHDR and CDR2 is SFDVKD. This CDR3 has 17 residues. CDR3 DNA sequence: TGTGCCACCAGTGATTTAATTCTGACAGGGGGCACAGATACGCAGTATTTT. Translated: CATSDLILTGGTDTQYF.

V and J are TRBV4-1 and TRBJ2-7, with a tentative D call TRBD2 (6 bases). CDR3 length: 14 residues. The V end lost 0 bases, the J end lost 7 bases, and 13 bases lay between the germline ends. The germline V gene has CDR1 MGHRA and CDR2 YSYEKL. CDR3 protein: CASSQERRGPEQYF. The CDR3 nucleotides are TGCGCCAGCAGCCAAGAGAGGAGGGGCCCTGAGCAGTACTTC.

The rearrangement links TRBV5-1 to TRBJ2-7, with D unclear. The CDR3 runs to 13 residues. Germline V CDR1 and CDR2: SGHRS, YFSETQ. Trimming took off 2 bases at V and 6 bases at J, with 12 bases between the two ends. The CDR3 DNA reads as TGCGCCAGCAGCTTCTCCCTAGGTGGCGAGCAGTACTTC. Translating it yields CASSFSLGGEQYF.